The 6 T cell receptor beta chains below come from one sample, sequenced in a study of shared clonotypes between healthy human individuals. Only in-frame clones appear in the TCRdb table, and some are missing; sequencing was by immunoSEQ multiplex PCR. The data show hundreds of thousands of clones, with roughly 97% seen just once and around 0.06% held by the top ten. Input material: naive CD4+ T cells sorted from blood. Indicated subset: CD45RA+ positively selected. Receptors originate from a woman in her 30s in good health.

The chain has TRBV2 and TRBJ1-5; TRBD1 is a possible D gene (5 bases). Trimming cost V 5 bases and J 4 bases, with 27 bases left between them. Germline V gene data show CDR1 as SNHLY and CDR2 as FYNNEI. The CDR3 spans 19 residues. The CDR3 here is CASSRGILSSLPRNQPQHF. The CDR3 DNA reads as TGTGCCAGCAGTAGGGGTATACTCAGTTCCCTCCCCAGGAATCAGCCCCAGCATTTT.

The CDR3 nucleotides read TGTGCCAGCAGTGCAAGGACAGCTGGAAACACCATATATTTT. Protein: CASSARTAGNTIYF. The gene calls are TRBV6-5 and TRBJ1-3; maybe TRBD1 (6 bases). Germline CDR1 reads MNHEY; CDR2 reads SVGAGI. The V end was cut by 5 bases, the J end by 2 bases, with 10 bases between. This CDR3 is built from 14 residues.

J is TRBJ2-2 and V is TRBV4-2; D is perhaps TRBD1 or TRBD2 (6 bases each). V was cut by 0 bases and J by 6 bases, with 11 bases left in between. Per germline, CDR1 LGHNA and CDR2 YNFKEQ. The CDR3 consists of 15 residues. Here the CDR3 reads CASSQDAGEAGELFF. The CDR3 DNA is TGTGCCAGCAGCCAAGACGCAGGGGAGGCCGGGGAGCTGTTTTTT.

This clone appeared once. The V call is TRBV7-8, the J call TRBJ2-2; maybe TRBD2 (5 bases). V was pared by 0 bases and J by 7 bases, with 15 bases between. The CDR3 is 16 residues long. Germline CDR1 reads SGHVS; CDR2 reads FQNEAQ. The chain's CDR3 is CASSLARLAWGGELFF. The CDR3 DNA sequence: TGTGCCAGCAGCTTAGCGCGGCTAGCTTGGGGCGGGGAGCTGTTTTTT. Full variable domain (missing parts from reference TRBV7-8 and TRBJ2-2): GAGVSQSPRYKVAKRGQDVALRCDPISGHVSLFWYQQALGQGPEFLTYFQNEAQLDKSGLPSDRFFAERPEGSVSTLKIQRTQQEDSAVYLCASSLARLAWGGELFFGEGSRLTVL.

The V and J genes are TRBV2 and TRBJ1-2, with D possibly matching TRBD1 (6 bases). The V end lost 2 bases, the J end lost 8 bases, and 9 bases lay between the germline ends. Looked up from germline, CDR1 is SNHLY and CDR2 is FYNNEI. The CDR3 has 12 amino acids. CDR3 bases: TGTGCCAGCAGTGAAACAGGGAGCGGCTACACCTTC. Translating gives CASSETGSGYTF. The entire variable domain, with the rest obtained from reference TRBV2 and TRBJ1-2, is as follows: EPEVTQTPSHQVTQMGQEVILRCVPISNHLYFYWYRQILGQKVEFLVSFYNNEISEKSEIFDDQFSVERPDGSNFTLKIRSTKLEDSAMYFCASSETGSGYTFGSGTRLTVV.

V usage is TRBV2 and J usage is TRBJ1-5; a weak D match, TRBD1 (6 bases). This CDR3 region has 15 residues. V lost 6 bases, J lost 0 bases, and 12 bases lay in between. CDR1 is SNHLY, CDR2 FYNNEI, per germline. This CDR3 reads CASREGGNSNQPQHF. CDR3 nucleotides: TGTGCCAGCAGGGAGGGGGGAAATAGCAATCAGCCCCAGCATTTT.